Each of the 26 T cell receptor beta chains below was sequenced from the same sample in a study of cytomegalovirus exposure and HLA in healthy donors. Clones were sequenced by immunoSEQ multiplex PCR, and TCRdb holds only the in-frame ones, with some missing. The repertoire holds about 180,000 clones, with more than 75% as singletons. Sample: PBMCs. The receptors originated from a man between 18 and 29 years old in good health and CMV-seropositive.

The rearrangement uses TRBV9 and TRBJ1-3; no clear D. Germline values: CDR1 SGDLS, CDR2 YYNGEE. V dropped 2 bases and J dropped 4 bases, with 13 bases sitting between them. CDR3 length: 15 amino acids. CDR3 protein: CASSVLSGEGNTIYF. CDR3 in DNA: TGTGCCAGCAGCGTTCTGTCGGGTGAAGGAAACACCATATATTTT.

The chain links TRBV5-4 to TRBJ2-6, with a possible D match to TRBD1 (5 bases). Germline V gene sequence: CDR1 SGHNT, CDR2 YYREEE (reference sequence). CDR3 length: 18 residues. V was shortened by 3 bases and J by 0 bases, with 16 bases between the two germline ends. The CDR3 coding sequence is TGTGCCAGCAGCTCAGACAGCGTTAAATTCTCTGGGGCCAACGTCCTGACTTTC. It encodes CASSSDSVKFSGANVLTF.

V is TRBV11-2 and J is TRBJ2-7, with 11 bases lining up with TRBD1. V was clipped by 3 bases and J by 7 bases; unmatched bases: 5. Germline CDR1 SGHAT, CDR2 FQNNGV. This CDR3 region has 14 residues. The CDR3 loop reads CASSFLGQGEEQYF. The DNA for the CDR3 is TGTGCCAGCAGCTTCCTGGGACAGGGGGAAGAGCAGTACTTC.

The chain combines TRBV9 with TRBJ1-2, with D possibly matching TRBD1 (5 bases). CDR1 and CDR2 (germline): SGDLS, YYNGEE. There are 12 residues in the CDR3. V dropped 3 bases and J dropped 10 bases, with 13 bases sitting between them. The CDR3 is CASSAGLHLYTF. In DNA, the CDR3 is TGTGCCAGCAGCGCGGGACTGCATCTCTACACCTTC. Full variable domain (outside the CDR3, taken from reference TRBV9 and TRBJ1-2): DSGVTQTPKHLITATGQRVTLRCSPRSGDLSVYWYQQSLDQGLQFLIQYYNGEERAKGNILERFSAQQFPDLHSELNLSSLELGDSALYFCASSAGLHLYTFGSGTRLTVV.

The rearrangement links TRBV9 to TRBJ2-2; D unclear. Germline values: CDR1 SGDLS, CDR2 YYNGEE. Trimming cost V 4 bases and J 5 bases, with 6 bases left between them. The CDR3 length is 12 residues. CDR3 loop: CASSPRTGELFF. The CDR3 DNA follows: TGTGCCAGCAGCCCTCGGACCGGGGAGCTGTTTTTT.

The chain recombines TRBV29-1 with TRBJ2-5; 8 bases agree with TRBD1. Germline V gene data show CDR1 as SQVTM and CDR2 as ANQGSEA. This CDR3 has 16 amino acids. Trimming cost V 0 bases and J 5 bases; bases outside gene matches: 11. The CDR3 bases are TGCAGCGTTGAAGATCCGAAGACAGGGGAAGGGGAGACCCAGTACTTC. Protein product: CSVEDPKTGEGETQYF.

The CDR3 sequence is CASSLLDSPAYEQYF. CDR3 bases: TGTGCCAGCAGCTTACTCGACAGTCCAGCCTACGAGCAGTACTTC. The V call is TRBV7-9, the J call TRBJ2-7, with a tentative D call TRBD1 (5 bases). Per the germline V gene, CDR1 is SEHNR and CDR2 is FQNEAQ (reference sequence). The ends were cut back, 2 bases at V and 2 bases at J, with 13 bases in the middle. This CDR3 comprises 15 residues.

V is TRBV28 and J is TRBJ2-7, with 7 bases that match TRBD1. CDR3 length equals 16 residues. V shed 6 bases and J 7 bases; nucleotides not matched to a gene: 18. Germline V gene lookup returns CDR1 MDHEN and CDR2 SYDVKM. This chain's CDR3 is CASSPGTAPGLMEQYF. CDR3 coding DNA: TGTGCCAGCAGCCCCGGGACAGCCCCCGGTCTGATGGAGCAGTACTTC.

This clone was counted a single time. In nucleotides, the CDR3 is TGTGCCAGCAGCAGTGGGGGGGTTCGGGGAGAGACCCAGTACTTC. Protein: CASSSGGVRGETQYF. This chain connects TRBV5-6 to TRBJ2-5, with 7 nucleotides matching TRBD2. Per the germline V gene, CDR1 is SGHDT and CDR2 is YYEEEE. J gave up 4 bases and V 4 bases, and 10 bases lay outside the gene matches. This CDR3 region has 15 residues.

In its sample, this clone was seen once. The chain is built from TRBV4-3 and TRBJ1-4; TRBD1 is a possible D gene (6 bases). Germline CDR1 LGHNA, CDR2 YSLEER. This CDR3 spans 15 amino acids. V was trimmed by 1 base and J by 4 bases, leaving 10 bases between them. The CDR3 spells CASSQGGRSNEKLFF. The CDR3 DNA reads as TGCGCCAGCAGCCAAGGGGGGCGGAGTAATGAAAAACTGTTTTTT.

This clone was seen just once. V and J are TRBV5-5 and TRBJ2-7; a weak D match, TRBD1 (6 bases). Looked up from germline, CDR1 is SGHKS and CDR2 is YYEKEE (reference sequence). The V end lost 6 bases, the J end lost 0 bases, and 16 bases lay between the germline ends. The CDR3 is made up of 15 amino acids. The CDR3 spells CASTPSGVYSYEQYF. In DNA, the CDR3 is TGTGCCAGCACCCCCTCAGGGGTTTACTCCTACGAGCAGTACTTC.

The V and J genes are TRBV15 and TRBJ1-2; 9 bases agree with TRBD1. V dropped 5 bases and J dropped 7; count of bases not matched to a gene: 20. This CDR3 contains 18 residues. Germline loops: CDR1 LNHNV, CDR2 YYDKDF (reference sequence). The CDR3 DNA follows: TGTGCCACCAGCGCCCAGCGACCCGCACGACAGGGGGAGGGTGGCTACACCTTC. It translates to CATSAQRPARQGEGGYTF.

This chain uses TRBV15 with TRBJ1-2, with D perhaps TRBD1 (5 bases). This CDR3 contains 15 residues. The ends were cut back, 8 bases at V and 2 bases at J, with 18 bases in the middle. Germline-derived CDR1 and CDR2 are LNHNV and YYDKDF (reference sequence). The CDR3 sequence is CATLGRGKLNYGYTF. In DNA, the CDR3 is TGTGCCACCCTTGGACGGGGGAAGCTAAACTATGGCTACACCTTC.

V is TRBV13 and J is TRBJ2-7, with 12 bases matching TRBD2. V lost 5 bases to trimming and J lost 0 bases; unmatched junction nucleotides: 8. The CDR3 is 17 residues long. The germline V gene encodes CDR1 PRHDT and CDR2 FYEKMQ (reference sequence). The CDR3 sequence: CASSPDQTSGSSYEQYF. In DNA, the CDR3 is TGTGCCAGCAGCCCGGACCAGACTAGCGGGAGCTCCTACGAGCAGTACTTC.

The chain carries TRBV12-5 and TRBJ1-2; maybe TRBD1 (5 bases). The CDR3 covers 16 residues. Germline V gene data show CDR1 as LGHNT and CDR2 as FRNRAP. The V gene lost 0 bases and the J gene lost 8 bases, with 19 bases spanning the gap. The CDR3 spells CASGLVQEGRRRGYTF. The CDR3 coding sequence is TGTGCTAGTGGTTTGGTACAGGAAGGGAGGCGTAGGGGCTACACCTTC.

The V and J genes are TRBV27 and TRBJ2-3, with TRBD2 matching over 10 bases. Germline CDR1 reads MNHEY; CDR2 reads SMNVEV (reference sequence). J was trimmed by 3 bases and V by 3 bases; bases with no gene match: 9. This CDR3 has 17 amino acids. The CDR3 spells CASSFRAGGPWTDTQYF. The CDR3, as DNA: TGTGCCAGCAGTTTTAGAGCGGGAGGGCCGTGGACAGATACGCAGTATTTT.

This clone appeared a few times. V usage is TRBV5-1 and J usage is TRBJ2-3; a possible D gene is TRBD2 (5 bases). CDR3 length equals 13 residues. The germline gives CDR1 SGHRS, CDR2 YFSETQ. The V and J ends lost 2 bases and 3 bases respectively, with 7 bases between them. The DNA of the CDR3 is TGCGCCAGCAGCTTCTCGGGGACAGATACGCAGTATTTT. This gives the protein CASSFSGTDTQYF.

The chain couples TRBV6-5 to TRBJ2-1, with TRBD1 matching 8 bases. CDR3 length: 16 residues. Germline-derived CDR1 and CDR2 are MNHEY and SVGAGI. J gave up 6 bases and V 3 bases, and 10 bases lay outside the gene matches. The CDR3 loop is CASSYSPGTGPNEQFF. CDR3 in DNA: TGTGCCAGCAGTTATAGTCCGGGGACAGGACCCAATGAGCAGTTCTTC.

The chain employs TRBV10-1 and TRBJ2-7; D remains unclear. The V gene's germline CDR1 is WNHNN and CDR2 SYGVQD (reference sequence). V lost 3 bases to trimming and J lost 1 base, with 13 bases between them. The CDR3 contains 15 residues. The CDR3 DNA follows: TGCGCCAGCAGTGACCTGGAGTTTTTTTCCTACGAGCAGTACTTC. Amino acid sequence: CASSDLEFFSYEQYF.

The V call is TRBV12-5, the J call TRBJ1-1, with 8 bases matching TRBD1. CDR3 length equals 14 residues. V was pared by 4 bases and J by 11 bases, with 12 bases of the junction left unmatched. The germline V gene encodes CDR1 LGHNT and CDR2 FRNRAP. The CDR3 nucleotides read TGTGCTAGTGGTTCTGGACAGGGTTTTATTCGGGCTTTCTTT. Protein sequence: CASGSGQGFIRAFF.

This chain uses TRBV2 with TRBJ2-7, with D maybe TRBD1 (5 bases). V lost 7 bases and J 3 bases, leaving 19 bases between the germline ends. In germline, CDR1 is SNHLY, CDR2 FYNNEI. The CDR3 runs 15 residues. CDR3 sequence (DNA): TGTGCCAGCAAGTTCGAAACAGGCGGCAGCTACGAGCAGTACTTC. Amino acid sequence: CASKFETGGSYEQYF.

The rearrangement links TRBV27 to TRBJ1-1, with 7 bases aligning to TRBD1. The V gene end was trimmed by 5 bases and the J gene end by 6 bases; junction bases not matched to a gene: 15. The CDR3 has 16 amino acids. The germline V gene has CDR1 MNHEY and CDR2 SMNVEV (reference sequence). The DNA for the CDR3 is TGTGCCAGCAGTGCCTCTCAGGGGGGCAGCTCCTCTGAAGCTTTCTTT. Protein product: CASSASQGGSSSEAFF.

The CDR3 DNA reads as TGTGCCAGCAGCTTGTCCCTCGGCTACGAGCAGTACTTC. Encoded protein: CASSLSLGYEQYF. The chain combines TRBV7-3 with TRBJ2-7; D remains unclear. The germline gives CDR1 SGHTA, CDR2 FQGTGA. The CDR3 spans 13 residues. V was pared by 3 bases and J by 3 bases, with 9 bases between.

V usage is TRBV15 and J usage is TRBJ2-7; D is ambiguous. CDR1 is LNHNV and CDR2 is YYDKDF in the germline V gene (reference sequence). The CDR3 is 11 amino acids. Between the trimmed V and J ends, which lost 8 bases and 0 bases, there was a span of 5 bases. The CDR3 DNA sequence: TGTGCCACCGGGCCCTCCTACGAGCAGTACTTC. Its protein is CATGPSYEQYF.

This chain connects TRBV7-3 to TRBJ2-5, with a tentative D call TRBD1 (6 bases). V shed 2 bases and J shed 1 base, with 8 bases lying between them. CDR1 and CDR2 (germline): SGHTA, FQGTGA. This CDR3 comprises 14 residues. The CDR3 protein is CASSLLGAQETQYF. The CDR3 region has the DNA TGTGCCAGCAGCTTACTGGGGGCCCAAGAGACCCAGTACTTC.

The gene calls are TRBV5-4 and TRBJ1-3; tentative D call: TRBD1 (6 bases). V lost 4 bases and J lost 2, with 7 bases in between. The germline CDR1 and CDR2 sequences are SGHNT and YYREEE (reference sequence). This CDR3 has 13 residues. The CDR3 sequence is CASSNRAGNTIYF. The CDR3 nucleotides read TGTGCCAGCAGCAACAGGGCTGGAAACACCATATATTTT.